This TCR beta chain is drawn from a study of CXCR3-negative and CXCR3-positive naive CD8 T cells. General observations from the study: The TRB CDR3s that CXCR3-positive naive cells carried were more hydrophobic than those of CXCR3-negative naive cells.

With UMI labels, 5' RACE was used to prepare the TRB cDNA libraries. TCRdb re-called the 5' RACE reads; every CDR3 protein appears as one record, without DNA. The sample includes 120,000 or so distinct CDR3 sequences. As concerns this clonotype: Its antigen is undetermined.

The CDR3 has 15 residues. CDR1 and CDR2 (germline): ENHRY, SYGVKD. The V gene is TRBV10-3, the J gene TRBJ2-3; TCRdb picks TRBD1, but there is no DNA to check that call. The sequencing input was naive CXCR3+ CD8+ T cells from blood. This sample's subset: CD45RO-CCR7+CD27+CD95- naive CD8+ T cells expressing CXCR3 (TNR3+). The TCR sequence derives from a human donor in good health. Some clones in this sample may be carry-over from other donors' samples. The CDR3 region is CAISGGGDNTDTQYF.